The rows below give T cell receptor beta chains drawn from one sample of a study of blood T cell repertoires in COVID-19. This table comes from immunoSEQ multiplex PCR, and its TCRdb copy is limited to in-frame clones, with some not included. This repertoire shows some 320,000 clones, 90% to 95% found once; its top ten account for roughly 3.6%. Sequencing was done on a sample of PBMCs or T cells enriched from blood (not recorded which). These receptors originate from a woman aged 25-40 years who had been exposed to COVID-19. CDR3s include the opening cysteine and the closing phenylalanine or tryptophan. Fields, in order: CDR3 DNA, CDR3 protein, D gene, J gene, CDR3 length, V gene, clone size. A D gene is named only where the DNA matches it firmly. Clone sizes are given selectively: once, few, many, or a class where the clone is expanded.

TGTGCCAGTAAAGGGTTGGACAGGGAAGCAGATACGCAGTATTTT	CASKGLDREADTQYF	TRBD1	TRBJ2-3	15	TRBV19	NA
TGTGCCAGCAGCTTAAGTGGGCGGGGGGCGGCGCAGTTCTTC	CASSLSGRGAAQFF	TRBD2	TRBJ2-1	14	TRBV11-3	NA
TGTGCCATCAGCCGGGACTTCCACGGCGGCTACACCTTC	CAISRDFHGGYTF	NA	TRBJ1-2	13	TRBV10-3	NA
TGCGCCAGCAGCCTGGGGACGGTCGCAGGGGGGGCCAAAAACATTCAGTACTTC	CASSLGTVAGGAKNIQYF	NA	TRBJ2-4	18	TRBV4-1	NA
TGTGCCAGCAGTGAAATAACACAGGGGTCCTACGAGCAGTACTTC	CASSEITQGSYEQYF	TRBD1	TRBJ2-7	15	TRBV2	NA
TGTGCCAGTAGCCTGCGGGGCGGACAGGGAGCTAACTATGGCTACACCTTC	CASSLRGGQGANYGYTF	TRBD1	TRBJ1-2	17	TRBV19	NA
TGTGCCAGCAGCTGGACTAGCGGGAACACCGGGGAGCTGTTTTTT	CASSWTSGNTGELFF	TRBD2	TRBJ2-2	15	TRBV7-7	NA
TGTGCCAGCAGCTTTTCAACGGGGGCTGAAGCTTTCTTT	CASSFSTGAEAFF	NA	TRBJ1-1	13	TRBV7-9	once
TGTGCCACCCAATCAGGGTACAATCAGCCCCAGCATTTT	CATQSGYNQPQHF	NA	TRBJ1-5	13	TRBV15	once
TGTGCCAGCAGCTTAGGGTGGACTAGCGGGGGGGCAGGAGATACGCAGTATTTT	CASSLGWTSGGAGDTQYF	TRBD2	TRBJ2-3	18	TRBV13	NA
TGTGCCAGCAGCCAAGGACAGGTTACCTACGAGCAGTACTTC	CASSQGQVTYEQYF	NA	TRBJ2-7	14	TRBV14	once
TGTGCCACCGGTGTTGCGGGAAACACCATATATTTT	CATGVAGNTIYF	NA	TRBJ1-3	12	TRBV15	NA
TGTGCCAGCAGCCTCGGACAGGGGCGGTTGACTAATGAAAAACTGTTTTTT	CASSLGQGRLTNEKLFF	TRBD1	TRBJ1-4	17	TRBV5-5	NA
TGCGCCAGCAGCCAAGACCCCCGGGAGACCCAGTACTTC	CASSQDPRETQYF	NA	TRBJ2-5	13	TRBV4-3	NA
TGTGCCAGCAGCTCACCCGGGGACAGGGCCAGCGAGCAGTACTTC	CASSSPGDRASEQYF	TRBD1	TRBJ2-7	15	TRBV7-9	NA
TGTGCCAGCAGTTCTACAGGGGTAGAGCAGTACTTC	CASSSTGVEQYF	TRBD1	TRBJ2-7	12	TRBV12-3/TRBV12-4	few
TGTGCCAGCAGCTTAGCGGACAGGGGGAGCTTGGGTGAGCAGTTCTTC	CASSLADRGSLGEQFF	TRBD1	TRBJ2-1	16	TRBV7-9	NA
TGTGCCAGCAGTTACTTTGAGGCACGAAGGTCACCCCTCCACTTT	CASSYFEARRSPLHF	NA	TRBJ1-6	15	TRBV6-2/TRBV6-3	NA
TGCGCCAGCAGCTGGGAACTAGCGGGGGCAGGGGAGACCCAGTACTTC	CASSWELAGAGETQYF	TRBD2	TRBJ2-5	16	TRBV5-1	NA
TGTGCCACCAGCACTACTATAAAACCAGTCGTAATGAAACTGTTTTTT	CATSTTIKPVVMKLFF	NA	TRBJ1-4	16	TRBV15	once
TGTGCCAGCAGTTCAACCGGACTAGTGCAGTACTTC	CASSSTGLVQYF	TRBD2	TRBJ2-7	12	TRBV28	NA
TGTGCCAGCAAAAAAAGGACAGCAGGCTTATCTGGGGCCAACGTCCTGACTTTC	CASKKRTAGLSGANVLTF	NA	TRBJ2-6	18	TRBV2	few
TGTGCCAGCAGTGAATTGTTCGGTATACTAGCGGGGGCCTCTAGCACAGATACGCAGTATTTT	CASSELFGILAGASSTDTQYF	TRBD2	TRBJ2-3	21	TRBV2	once
TGTGCCAGTATGAGGCGGGGGGCCTACAATGAGCAGTTCTTC	CASMRRGAYNEQFF	TRBD2	TRBJ2-1	14	TRBV19	NA
TGTGCCTGGAGGCCCCGGGGGGCAATCCGCACAGATACGCAGTATTTT	CAWRPRGAIRTDTQYF	NA	TRBJ2-3	16	TRBV30	NA